The present TCR beta chain was sequenced within a study of CD4 T cells in relation to SARS-CoV-2 and coronaviruses. Study-level background: The restricting HLA molecule for shared crossreactive spike epitopes was mapped.

The study's findings and limits: Memory recall responses, not primary responses primed in culture, are what the assay detects. Around two thirds of donors had memory CD4+ clonotypes crossrecognizing SARS-CoV-2 and common cold coronavirus spike.

The ends were cut back, 6 bases at V and 4 bases at J, with 12 bases in the middle. This CDR3 spans 14 amino acids. Germline V gives CDR1 LNHDA, CDR2 SQIVND (reference sequence). On this clone itself: As yet, its antigen is unknown.

Deep TCR-beta sequencing used DNA from uncultured naive and memory CD4+ T cells. Profiled with immunoSEQ multiplex PCR; TCRdb holds only in-frame clones, not every one. The table records approximately 70,000 clones, 93% of them present only once. Unexposed donor CD4+ T cells date from about 2011-2018, before the COVID-19 pandemic. Input material: naive CD4+ T cells from PBMCs. Subset in this sample: naive CD4+ T cells isolated by negative enrichment. J is TRBJ1-4 and V is TRBV19; D may be TRBD1 (6 bases). This sequence was found in a human donor in good health. The DNA for the CDR3 is TGTGCCAGTAGCTCCGGACAGCTTAATGAAAAACTGTTTTTT. Translating gives CASSSGQLNEKLFF. Looking up the rest from reference TRBV19 and TRBJ1-4 gives the full variable domain: DGGITQSPKYLFRKEGQNVTLSCEQNLNHDAMYWYRQDPGQGLRLIYYSQIVNDFQKGDIAEGYSVSREKKESFPLTVTSAQKNPTAFYLCASSSGQLNEKLFFGSGTQLSVL.